These T cell receptor beta chains were read from a single sample in a study of cytomegalovirus exposure and HLA in healthy donors. The method was immunoSEQ multiplex PCR; TCRdb's version includes in-frame clones alone and lacks a portion of them. The table includes about 130,000 clones, over 80% detected once. Source material: PBMCs. The receptors originated from a man between 18 and 29 years old in good health and CMV-seropositive. CDR3s include the opening cysteine and the closing phenylalanine or tryptophan. The order of the fields is CDR3 DNA, CDR3 protein, D gene, J gene, V gene. The D gene is left open where the match is weak.

CDR3 DNA: TGCGCCAGCAGCCAGGGACATCCGCGAGACACAGATACGCAGTATTTT
CDR3 protein: CASSQGHPRDTDTQYF
D gene: -
J gene: TRBJ2-3
V gene: TRBV5-1

CDR3 DNA: TGTGCCAGCAGCCAAGGGCCCGGGGAGCAGTACTTC
CDR3 protein: CASSQGPGEQYF
D gene: -
J gene: TRBJ2-7
V gene: TRBV4-2

CDR3 DNA: TGTGCTAGTGGTCTAGGGGGACTAGCGGTCCAAGAGACCCAGTACTTC
CDR3 protein: CASGLGGLAVQETQYF
D gene: TRBD2
J gene: TRBJ2-5
V gene: TRBV12-5

CDR3 DNA: TGTGCCAGCAGCTCCGGGACATCCCTTGGAGAGACCCAGTACTTC
CDR3 protein: CASSSGTSLGETQYF
D gene: -
J gene: TRBJ2-5
V gene: TRBV28

CDR3 DNA: TGCGCCAGCAGCCAAGTAGATGGTAGCAATCAGCCCCAGCATTTT
CDR3 protein: CASSQVDGSNQPQHF
D gene: -
J gene: TRBJ1-5
V gene: TRBV4-1

CDR3 DNA: TGTGCCATCAGTGAGTCTAGAGGTTCCTATAATTCACCCCTCCACTTT
CDR3 protein: CAISESRGSYNSPLHF
D gene: -
J gene: TRBJ1-6
V gene: TRBV10-3

CDR3 DNA: TGCGCCAGCACGTTCAGGGTTGACCCCTACAATGAGCAGTTCTTC
CDR3 protein: CASTFRVDPYNEQFF
D gene: -
J gene: TRBJ2-1
V gene: TRBV5-1

CDR3 DNA: TGTGCCAGCAGCCGTACAGGGCTAAATGAAAAACTGTTTTTT
CDR3 protein: CASSRTGLNEKLFF
D gene: -
J gene: TRBJ1-4
V gene: TRBV9

CDR3 DNA: TGTGCCAGCAGGCCTACAGGGATGACCCGAGCTTTCTTT
CDR3 protein: CASRPTGMTRAFF
D gene: -
J gene: TRBJ1-1
V gene: TRBV11-2

CDR3 DNA: TGTGCCAGCAGCCCGCTCAGGCTGAGCACCGTCTCTGGCTACACCTTC
CDR3 protein: CASSPLRLSTVSGYTF
D gene: -
J gene: TRBJ1-2
V gene: TRBV14

CDR3 DNA: TGTGCCAGCGAAGTAGCTAATGAAAAACTGTTTTTT
CDR3 protein: CASEVANEKLFF
D gene: -
J gene: TRBJ1-4
V gene: TRBV2

CDR3 DNA: TGCGCCAGCAGCCAGGAGGGACAGGCCTTCTCCTACGAGCAGTACTTC
CDR3 protein: CASSQEGQAFSYEQYF
D gene: TRBD1
J gene: TRBJ2-7
V gene: TRBV4-1

CDR3 DNA: TGTGCCAGCAGTACACGACTGACAGGGTCGGATGAGCAGTTCTTC
CDR3 protein: CASSTRLTGSDEQFF
D gene: TRBD1
J gene: TRBJ2-1
V gene: TRBV6-5

CDR3 DNA: TGTGCCAGCAGCTTCGGACTGTATAATTCACCCCTCCACTTT
CDR3 protein: CASSFGLYNSPLHF
D gene: -
J gene: TRBJ1-6
V gene: TRBV9

CDR3 DNA: TGTGCCAGCAGTTACCCAGGGGGCGGGGACTATGGCTACACCTTC
CDR3 protein: CASSYPGGGDYGYTF
D gene: TRBD1
J gene: TRBJ1-2
V gene: TRBV6-5